This T cell receptor beta chain came from a study of T cells in Graves' hyperthyroidism and ophthalmopathy. In its sample, this clonotype was seen many times. The antigen is not known. The germline gene is not matched at one end of the junction; a read error may be the cause. Regions amplified from RNA transcripts were the TCR beta CDR3 regions. An initial round of RT-PCR targeting the TCR CDR3 relied on the HTBI primer set. MiXCR, applied by TCRdb to the multiplex PCR reads, yields one record per CDR3 protein. Of roughly 500,000 distinct CDR3 sequences in the sample, about 22% were seen once. General study findings and limits: Ophthalmopathy stood apart from stable hyperthyroidism in a 13 V-J model. Most thyroid-expanded clonotypes above 0.001 were also found in blood.

This CDR3 has 14 residues. Germline CDR1 is MGHRA and CDR2 is YSYEKL. Sequences were obtained from blood. The chain carries TRBV4-1 and TRBJ1-1; TRBD1 might be the D (5 bases). The receptor comes from a woman aged 65 to 85 with Graves' ophthalmopathy. CDR3 loop: CASSRGQMNTEAFF. The DNA for the CDR3 is TGTGCCAGCAGCCGCGGACAAATGAACACTGAAGCTTTCTTT.